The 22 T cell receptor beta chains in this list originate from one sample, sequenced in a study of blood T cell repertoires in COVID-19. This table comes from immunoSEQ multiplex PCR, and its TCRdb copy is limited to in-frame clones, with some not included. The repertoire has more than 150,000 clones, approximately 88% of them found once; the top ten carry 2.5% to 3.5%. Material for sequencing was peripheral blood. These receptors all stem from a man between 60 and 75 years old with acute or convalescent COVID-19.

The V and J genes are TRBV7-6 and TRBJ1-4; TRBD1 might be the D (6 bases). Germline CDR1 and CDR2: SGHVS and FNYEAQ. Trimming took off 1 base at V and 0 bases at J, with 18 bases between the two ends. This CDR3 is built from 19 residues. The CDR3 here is CASSLVTLDRIATNEKLFF. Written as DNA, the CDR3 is TGTGCCAGCAGCTTAGTTACCCTGGACAGAATTGCAACTAATGAAAAACTGTTTTTT.

CDR3 nucleotide sequence: TGTGCCAGCACCACCCGAGTGGAGACCCAGTACTTC. Amino acid sequence: CASTTRVETQYF. V usage is TRBV6-6 and J usage is TRBJ2-5, with D unresolved. Germline loops: CDR1 MNHNY, CDR2 SVGAGI (reference sequence). This CDR3 spans 12 amino acids. V gave up 7 bases and J gave up 5 bases, with 11 bases separating them.

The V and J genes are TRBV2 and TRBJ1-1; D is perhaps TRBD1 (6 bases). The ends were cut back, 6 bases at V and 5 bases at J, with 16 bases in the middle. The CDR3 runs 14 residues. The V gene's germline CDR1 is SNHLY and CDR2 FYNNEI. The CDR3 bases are TGTGCCAGCAGAAGAACAGGGCCGGGGACTGAAGCTTTCTTT. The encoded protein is CASRRTGPGTEAFF.

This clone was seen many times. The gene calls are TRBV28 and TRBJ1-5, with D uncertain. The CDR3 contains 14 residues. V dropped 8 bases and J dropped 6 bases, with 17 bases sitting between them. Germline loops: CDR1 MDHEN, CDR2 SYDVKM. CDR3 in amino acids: CASGLWKLSQPQHF. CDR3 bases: TGTGCCAGCGGACTTTGGAAGCTGAGTCAGCCCCAGCATTTT. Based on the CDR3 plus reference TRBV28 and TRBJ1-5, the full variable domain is DVKVTQSSRYLVKRTGEKVFLECVQDMDHENMFWYRQDPGLGLRLIYFSYDVKMKEKGDIPEGYSVSREKKERFSLILESASTNQTSMYLCASGLWKLSQPQHFGDGTRLSIL.

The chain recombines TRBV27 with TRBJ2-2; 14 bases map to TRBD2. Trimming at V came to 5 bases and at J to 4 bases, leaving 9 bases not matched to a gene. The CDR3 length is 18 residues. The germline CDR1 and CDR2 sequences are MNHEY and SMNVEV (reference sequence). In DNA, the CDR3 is TGTGCCAGCAGTACGCCGACTAGCGGGGGGGTAGGCACCGGGGAGCTGTTTTTT. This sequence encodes CASSTPTSGGVGTGELFF.

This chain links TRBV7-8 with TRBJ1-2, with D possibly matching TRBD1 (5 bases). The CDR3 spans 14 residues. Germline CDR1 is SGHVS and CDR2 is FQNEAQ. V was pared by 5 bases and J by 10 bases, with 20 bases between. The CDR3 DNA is TGTGCCAGCAGCCCCCGCGGGGTTAGGGGAAACTACACCTTC. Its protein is CASSPRGVRGNYTF.

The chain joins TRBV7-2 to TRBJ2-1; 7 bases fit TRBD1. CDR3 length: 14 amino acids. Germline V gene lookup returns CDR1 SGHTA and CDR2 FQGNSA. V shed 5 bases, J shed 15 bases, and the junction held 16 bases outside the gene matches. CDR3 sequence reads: CASSPMGQLTGRFF. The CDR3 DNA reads TGTGCCAGCAGCCCAATGGGACAGCTTACAGGTCGGTTCTTC.

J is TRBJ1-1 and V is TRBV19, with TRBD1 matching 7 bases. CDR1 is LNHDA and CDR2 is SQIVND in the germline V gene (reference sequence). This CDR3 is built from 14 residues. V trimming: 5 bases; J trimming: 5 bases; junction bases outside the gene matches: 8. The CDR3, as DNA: TGTGCCAGTAGTTTACAGGGGAAAGGAACTGAAGCTTTCTTT. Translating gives CASSLQGKGTEAFF.

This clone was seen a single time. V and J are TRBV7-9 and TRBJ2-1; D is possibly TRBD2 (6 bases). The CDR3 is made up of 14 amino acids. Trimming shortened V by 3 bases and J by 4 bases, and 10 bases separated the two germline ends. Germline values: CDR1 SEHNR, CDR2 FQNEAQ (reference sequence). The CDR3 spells CASSFGGVYNEQFF. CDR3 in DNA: TGTGCCAGCAGCTTCGGCGGGGTATACAATGAGCAGTTCTTC.

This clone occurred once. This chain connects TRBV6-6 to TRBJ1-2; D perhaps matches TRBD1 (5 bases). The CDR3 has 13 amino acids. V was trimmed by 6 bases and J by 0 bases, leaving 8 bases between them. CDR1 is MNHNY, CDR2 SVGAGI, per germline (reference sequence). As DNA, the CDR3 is TGTGCCAGCAGGGGGGGAGCTAACTATGGCTACACCTTC. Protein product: CASRGGANYGYTF.

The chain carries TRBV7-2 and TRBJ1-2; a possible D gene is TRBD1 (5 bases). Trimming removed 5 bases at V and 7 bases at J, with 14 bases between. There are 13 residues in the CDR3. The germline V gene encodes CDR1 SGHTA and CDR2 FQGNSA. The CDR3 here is CASSRTGGVGYTF. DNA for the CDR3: TGTGCCAGCAGCCGAACTGGGGGGGTTGGCTACACCTTC.

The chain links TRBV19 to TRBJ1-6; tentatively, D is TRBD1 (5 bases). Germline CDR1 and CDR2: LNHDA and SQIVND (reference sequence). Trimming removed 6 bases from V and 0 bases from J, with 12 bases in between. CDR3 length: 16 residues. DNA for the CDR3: TGTGCCAGTAGGGAACAGGCACTCTCCTATAATTCACCCCTCCACTTT. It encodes CASREQALSYNSPLHF.

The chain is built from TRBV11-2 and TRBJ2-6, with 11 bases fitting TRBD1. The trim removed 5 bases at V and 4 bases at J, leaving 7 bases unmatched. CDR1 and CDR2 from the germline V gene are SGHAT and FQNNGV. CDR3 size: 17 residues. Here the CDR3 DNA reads TGTGCCAGCAGCGAAAGGACAGGGGGCTTGGGGGCCAACGTCCTGACTTTC. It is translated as CASSERTGGLGANVLTF.

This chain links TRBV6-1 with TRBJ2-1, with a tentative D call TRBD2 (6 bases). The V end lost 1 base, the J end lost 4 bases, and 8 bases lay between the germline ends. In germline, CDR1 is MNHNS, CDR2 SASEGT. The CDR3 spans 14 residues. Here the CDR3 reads CASSEGGGYNEQFF. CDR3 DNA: TGTGCCAGCAGTGAAGGCGGAGGGTACAATGAGCAGTTCTTC.

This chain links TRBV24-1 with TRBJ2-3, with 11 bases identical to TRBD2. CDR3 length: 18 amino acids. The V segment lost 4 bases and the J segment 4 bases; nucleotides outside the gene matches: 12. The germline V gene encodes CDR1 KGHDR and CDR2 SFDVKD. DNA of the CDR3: TGTGCCACCAGTGACACTCTAGCGGGGGGCCTCGAGGCAGATACGCAGTATTTT. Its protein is CATSDTLAGGLEADTQYF.

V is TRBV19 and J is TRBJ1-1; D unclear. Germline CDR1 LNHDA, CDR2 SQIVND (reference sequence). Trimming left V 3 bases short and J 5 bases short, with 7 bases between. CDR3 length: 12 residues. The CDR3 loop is CASSMRVTEAFF. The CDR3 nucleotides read TGTGCCAGTAGTATGCGGGTTACTGAAGCTTTCTTT.

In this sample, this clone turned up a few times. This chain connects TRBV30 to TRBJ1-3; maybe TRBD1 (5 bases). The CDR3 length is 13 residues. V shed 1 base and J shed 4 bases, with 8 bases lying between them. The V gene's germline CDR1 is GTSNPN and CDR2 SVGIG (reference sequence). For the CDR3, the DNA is TGTGCCTGGAGTGCTAAGGGGGGAAACACCATATATTTT. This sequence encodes CAWSAKGGNTIYF.

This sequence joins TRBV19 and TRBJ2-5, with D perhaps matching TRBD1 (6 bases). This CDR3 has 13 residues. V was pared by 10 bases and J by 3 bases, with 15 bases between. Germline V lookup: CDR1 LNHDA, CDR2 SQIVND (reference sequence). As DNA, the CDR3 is TGTGCCACTAAACAGGGTTCGGAAGAGACCCAGTACTTC. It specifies CATKQGSEETQYF.

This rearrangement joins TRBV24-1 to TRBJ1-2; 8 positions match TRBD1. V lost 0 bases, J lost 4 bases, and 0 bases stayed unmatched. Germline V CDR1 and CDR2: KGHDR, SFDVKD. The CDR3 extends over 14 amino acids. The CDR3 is CATSDLTGGYGYTF. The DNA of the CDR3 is TGTGCCACCAGTGATTTGACAGGGGGCTATGGCTACACCTTC.

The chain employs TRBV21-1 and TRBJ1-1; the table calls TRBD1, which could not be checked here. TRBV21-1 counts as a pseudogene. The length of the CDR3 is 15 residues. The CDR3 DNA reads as TGTGCCAGCAGCAAAAGAGGGACAGGGGGCACTGAAGCTTTCTTT. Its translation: CASSKRGTGGTEAFF.

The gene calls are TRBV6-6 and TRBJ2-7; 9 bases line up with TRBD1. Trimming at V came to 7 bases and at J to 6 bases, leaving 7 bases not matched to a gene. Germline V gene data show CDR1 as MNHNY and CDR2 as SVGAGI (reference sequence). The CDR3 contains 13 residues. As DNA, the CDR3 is TGTGCCAGCACCGGGACAGGGTTGAGCGAGCAGTACTTC. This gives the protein CASTGTGLSEQYF.

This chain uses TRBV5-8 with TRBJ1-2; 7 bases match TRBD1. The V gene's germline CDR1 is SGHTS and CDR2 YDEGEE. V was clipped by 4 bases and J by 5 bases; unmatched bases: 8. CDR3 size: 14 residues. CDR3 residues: CASSHSGTEYGYTF. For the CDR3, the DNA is TGTGCCAGCAGCCACTCCGGGACAGAGTATGGCTACACCTTC. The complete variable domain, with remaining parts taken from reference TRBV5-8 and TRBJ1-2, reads EAGVTQSPTHLIKTRGQQATLRCSPISGHTSVYWYQQALGLGLQFLLWYDEGEERNRGNFPPRFSGRQFPNYSSELNVNALELEDSALYLCASSHSGTEYGYTFGSGTRLTVV.